This TCR beta chain comes out of a study of T cell repertoires in cytomegalovirus infection (dated 2019 in TCRdb). Study-wide context: Because public TCR beta signatures pointed to carriage of CMV infection together with the matching HLA type, the HLA type of each donor mattered for the analysis. The full study reports these points: In the ex vivo response, HLA-C-restricted CMV-specific TCR beta clonotypes were dominant, and in two of eight donors the single most frequent clonotype came from this HLA-C-restricted group. Cumulative frequency of public TCR beta family members discriminated carriers of CMV infection plus the relevant HLA type in this cohort and an independent roughly 340-donor cohort.

Sequencing took place on an Illumina HiSeq 1500. TCRdb handled the public reads itself, with Q25 trimming in fastp and clone calling in MiXCR, and kept productive beta chains. Every distinct CDR3 protein forms one entry, paired with its most common genes and DNA. The sample profile shows hundreds of thousands of distinct CDR3 sequences; 8% to 9.5% of them were found once. 3.5% to 4.5% of the sample belongs to the ten largest clones. Ten or more counts support this clonotype. It lacks a known antigen. No much larger clone is present one base from it, and per-base qualities are unavailable. Sequencing input: PBMCs. This clonotype was obtained from a human donor in good health (CMV status not recorded). Some clones in this sample may be carry-over from other donors' samples.

The DNA sequence is TGTGCCAGCAGCCCCCGAGGGGCAGGGCTAAAAAACATTCAGTACTTC. Its protein product is CASSPRGAGLKNIQYF. The rearranged segments are TRBV7-6 and TRBJ2-4; the D region is possibly TRBD1 or TRBD2, each matching across 5 bases. CDR1 and CDR2 are drawn from the germline V gene: SGHVS, FNYEAQ. Taken from cysteine to phenylalanine, the CDR3 has 16 residues. Only CDR3 DNA remains: 48 bases, in frame from the first base. V was cut back by 5 bases and J by 4 bases, leaving a gap of 18 bases between them.